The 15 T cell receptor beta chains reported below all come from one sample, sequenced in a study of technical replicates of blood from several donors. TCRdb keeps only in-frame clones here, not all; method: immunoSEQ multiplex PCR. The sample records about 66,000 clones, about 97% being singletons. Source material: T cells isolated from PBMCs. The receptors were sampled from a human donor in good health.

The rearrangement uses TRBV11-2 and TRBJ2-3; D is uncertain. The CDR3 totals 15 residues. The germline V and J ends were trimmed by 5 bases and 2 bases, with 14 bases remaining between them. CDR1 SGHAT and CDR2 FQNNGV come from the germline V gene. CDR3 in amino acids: CASSPSAQYTDTQYF. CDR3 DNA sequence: TGTGCCAGCAGCCCATCAGCGCAATACACAGATACGCAGTATTTT.

The CDR3 DNA follows: TGTGCCAGCAGTTACTCGACTAGCGGGTTGTCCTACGAGCAGTACTTC. Protein: CASSYSTSGLSYEQYF. The chain joins TRBV6-5 to TRBJ2-7, with 10 nucleotides matching TRBD2. V was pared by 0 bases and J by 1 base, with 3 bases of the junction left unmatched. The germline V gene encodes CDR1 MNHEY and CDR2 SVGAGI. The CDR3 covers 16 residues.

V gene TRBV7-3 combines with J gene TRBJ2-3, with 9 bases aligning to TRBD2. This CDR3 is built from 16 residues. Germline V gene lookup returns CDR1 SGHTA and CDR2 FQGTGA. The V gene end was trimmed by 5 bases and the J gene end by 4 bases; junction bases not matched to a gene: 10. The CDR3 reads CASSRGGGRAPDTQYF. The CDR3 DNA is TGTGCCAGCAGCCGGGGTGGCGGGAGGGCCCCAGATACGCAGTATTTT.

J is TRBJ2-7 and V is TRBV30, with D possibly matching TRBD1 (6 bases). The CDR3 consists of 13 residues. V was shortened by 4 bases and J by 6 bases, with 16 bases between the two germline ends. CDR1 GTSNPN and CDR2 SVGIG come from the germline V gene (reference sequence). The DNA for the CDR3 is TGTGCCTGGAATACAGGGATCCCCAGCGAGCAGTACTTC. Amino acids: CAWNTGIPSEQYF.

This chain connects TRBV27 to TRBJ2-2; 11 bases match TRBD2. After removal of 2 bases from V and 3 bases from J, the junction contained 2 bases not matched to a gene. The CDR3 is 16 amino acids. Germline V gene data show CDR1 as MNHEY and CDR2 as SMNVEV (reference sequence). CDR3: CASSLGLAGDTGELFF. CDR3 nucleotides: TGTGCCAGCAGTTTAGGACTAGCGGGCGACACCGGGGAGCTGTTTTTT.

The CDR3 here is CASSTLPRELMNTEAFF. DNA for the CDR3: TGTGCCAGTAGTACCTTGCCGAGGGAGCTTATGAACACTGAAGCTTTCTTT. The chain employs TRBV19 and TRBJ1-1; D is unresolved. The CDR3 is 17 residues long. Germline assignment: CDR1 LNHDA and CDR2 SQIVND (reference sequence). Trimming shortened V by 4 bases and J by 0 bases, and 18 bases separated the two germline ends.

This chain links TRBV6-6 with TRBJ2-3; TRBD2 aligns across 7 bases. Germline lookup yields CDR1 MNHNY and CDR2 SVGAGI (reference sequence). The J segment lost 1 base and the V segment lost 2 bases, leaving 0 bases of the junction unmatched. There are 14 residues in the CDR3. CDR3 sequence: CASSYSGGTDTQYF. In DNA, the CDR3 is TGTGCCAGCAGTTACAGCGGGGGCACAGATACGCAGTATTTT.

The CDR3 is CASSRRGAYNEQFF. The CDR3 coding sequence is TGTGCCAGCAGTCGGAGGGGCGCCTACAATGAGCAGTTCTTC. The chain carries TRBV27 and TRBJ2-1; TRBD2 might be the D (6 bases). This CDR3 region has 14 residues. Germline-derived CDR1 and CDR2 are MNHEY and SMNVEV (reference sequence). V lost 5 bases and J lost 2, with 10 bases in between.

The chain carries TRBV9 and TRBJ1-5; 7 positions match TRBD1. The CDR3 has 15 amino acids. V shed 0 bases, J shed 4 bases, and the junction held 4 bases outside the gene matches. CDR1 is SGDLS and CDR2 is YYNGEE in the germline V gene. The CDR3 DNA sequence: TGTGCCAGCAGCGTAGGAGGGGGCCAAAATCAGCCCCAGCATTTT. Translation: CASSVGGGQNQPQHF.

CDR3 region: CASIDVRDEQFF. The CDR3 nucleotides read TGCGCCAGCATAGACGTGAGGGATGAGCAGTTCTTC. The gene calls are TRBV4-1 and TRBJ2-1; perhaps TRBD2 as D (5 bases). Trimming pared 7 bases from V and 8 bases from J, leaving 12 bases between. Germline assignment: CDR1 MGHRA and CDR2 YSYEKL. The CDR3 covers 12 residues.

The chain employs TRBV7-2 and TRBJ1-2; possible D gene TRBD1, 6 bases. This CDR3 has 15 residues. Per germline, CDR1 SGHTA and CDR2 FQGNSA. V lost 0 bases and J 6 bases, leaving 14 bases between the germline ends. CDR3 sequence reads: CASSLAVGAQDGYTF. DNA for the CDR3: TGTGCCAGCAGCTTAGCGGTGGGGGCGCAGGATGGCTACACCTTC.

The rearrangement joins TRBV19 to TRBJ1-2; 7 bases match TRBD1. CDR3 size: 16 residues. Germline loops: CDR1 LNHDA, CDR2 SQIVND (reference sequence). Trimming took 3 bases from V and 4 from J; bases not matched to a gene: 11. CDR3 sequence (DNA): TGTGCCAGTAGTATCGGAATAGACAGGGCGTTCTATGGCTACACCTTC. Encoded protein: CASSIGIDRAFYGYTF.

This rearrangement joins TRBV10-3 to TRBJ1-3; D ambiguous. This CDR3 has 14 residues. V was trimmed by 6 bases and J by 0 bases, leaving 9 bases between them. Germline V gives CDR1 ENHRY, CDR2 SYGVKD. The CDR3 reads CAIRETFSGNTIYF. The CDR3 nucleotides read TGTGCCATCAGGGAGACTTTCTCTGGAAACACCATATATTTT.

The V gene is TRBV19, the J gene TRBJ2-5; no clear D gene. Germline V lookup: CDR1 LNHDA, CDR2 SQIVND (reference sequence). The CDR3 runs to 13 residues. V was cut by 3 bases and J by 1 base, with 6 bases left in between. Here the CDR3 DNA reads TGTGCCAGTAGTATGGCCTCCCAAGAGACCCAGTACTTC. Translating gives CASSMASQETQYF.

This chain's CDR3 is CASKTYLRELFF. CDR3 DNA: TGTGCCAGCAAGACATACCTGAGGGAGCTGTTTTTT. The V and J genes are TRBV28 and TRBJ2-2; D uncertain. Per germline, CDR1 MDHEN and CDR2 SYDVKM. This CDR3 is 12 amino acids long. V was clipped by 7 bases and J by 9 bases, with 12 bases between them.